Listed below are T cell receptor beta chains from one sample, sequenced in a study of blood T cell repertoires in COVID-19. The method was immunoSEQ multiplex PCR; TCRdb's version includes in-frame clones alone and lacks a portion of them. Of 100,000 to 110,000 clones listed, roughly nine tenths are singletons. Material: peripheral blood. The source of these receptors is a man younger than 40 in a cohort sampled during active COVID-19. Each CDR3 is given with its conserved first and last residue. D genes are given only for firm matches. The size of a clone is reported for some rows only, either as once, few or many, or as a class for expanded clones.

TRBV19,TRBD2,TRBJ2-4,-,CASSIWSGGSKNIQYF,TGTGCCAGTAGTATATGGAGCGGGGGCTCGAAAAACATTCAGTACTTC
TRBV2,-,TRBJ2-7,few,CASTPLAGSAYEQYF,TGTGCCAGCACCCCCCTGGCGGGGTCCGCCTACGAGCAGTACTTC
TRBV3-1/TRBV3-2,-,TRBJ1-2,-,CASSQLTTVPNYGYTF,TGTGCCAGCAGCCAACTGACGACAGTTCCTAACTATGGCTACACCTTC
TRBV6-6,-,TRBJ1-1,-,CASRLTGDTEAFF,TGTGCCAGCAGATTGACAGGAGACACTGAAGCTTTCTTT
TRBV29-1,-,TRBJ1-2,-,CSVEATGLNYGYTF,TGCAGCGTTGAAGCAACAGGGCTAAACTATGGCTACACCTTC
TRBV5-4,-,TRBJ2-1,-,CASSSRRLANEQFF,TGTGCCAGCAGCTCCCGGAGGTTAGCGAATGAGCAGTTCTTC
TRBV19,-,TRBJ1-4,-,CASSTAPAGEIGKLFF,TGTGCCAGTAGTACGGCTCCCGCAGGGGAGATAGGAAAACTGTTTTTT
TRBV5-1,-,TRBJ1-5,-,CASSLAVDQPQHF,TGCGCCAGCAGCTTGGCGGTGGATCAGCCCCAGCATTTT
TRBV19,TRBD1,TRBJ2-7,-,CASSGAGQGSYEQYF,TGTGCCAGTAGTGGGGCTGGACAGGGCTCCTACGAGCAGTACTTC
TRBV30,-,TRBJ1-6,-,CACPGSGNSPLHF,TGTGCCTGTCCAGGGTCGGGTAATTCACCCCTCCACTTT
TRBV6-1,TRBD2,TRBJ2-3,-,CASSEAQNGGTDTQYF,TGTGCCAGCAGTGAAGCGCAGAACGGGGGGACGGATACGCAGTATTTT
TRBV18,-,TRBJ2-7,-,CASSLSGSTYEQYF,TGTGCCAGCTCACTAAGCGGGTCCACCTACGAGCAGTACTTC
TRBV10-2,-,TRBJ2-5,-,CASSRGQLGTQYF,TGCGCCAGCAGCCGCGGACAGCTGGGGACCCAGTACTTC
TRBV6-5,-,TRBJ2-7,-,CASSYSRLRVSYEQYF,TGTGCCAGCAGTTACTCGAGGCTTCGAGTCTCCTACGAGCAGTACTTC
TRBV4-1,TRBD1,TRBJ1-3,-,CASSPGGQGASGNTIYF,TGCGCCAGCAGCCCGGGAGGACAGGGAGCCTCTGGAAACACCATATATTTT
TRBV19,-,TRBJ2-3,-,CASTMTPSTDTQYF,TGTGCCAGTACTATGACACCGAGCACAGATACGCAGTATTTT
TRBV19,-,TRBJ2-1,-,CASSIWLGGPVNNEQFF,TGTGCCAGTAGTATTTGGTTGGGGGGGCCGGTAAACAATGAGCAGTTCTTC
TRBV4-2,-,TRBJ1-5,-,CASSQDGSGNQPQHF,TGTGCCAGCAGCCAAGATGGTTCGGGCAATCAGCCCCAGCATTTT
TRBV6-5,TRBD2,TRBJ2-7,-,CASSYSAGGSSYEQYF,TGTGCCAGCAGTTACTCTGCGGGGGGAAGCTCCTACGAGCAGTACTTC
TRBV4-3,-,TRBJ1-1,-,CASSQGLAMNTEAFF,TGCGCCAGCAGCCAAGGGTTGGCCATGAACACTGAAGCTTTCTTT
TRBV4-1,TRBD1,TRBJ1-5,few,CASSQIPGGYQPQHF,TGCGCCAGCAGCCAAATACCAGGGGGATATCAGCCCCAGCATTTT
TRBV30,-,TRBJ1-6,-,CAWNFGSSSYNSPLHF,TGTGCCTGGAATTTTGGCTCTAGCTCCTATAATTCACCCCTCCACTTT
TRBV5-4,TRBD1,TRBJ2-5,-,CASMQRGQLKETQYF,TGTGCCAGCATGCAAAGGGGACAGCTAAAAGAGACCCAGTACTTC
TRBV12-5,-,TRBJ2-5,-,CASGFGTGTRQETQYF,TGTGCTAGTGGATTTGGTACAGGGACCCGCCAAGAGACCCAGTACTTC
TRBV10-3,-,TRBJ1-5,-,CAISESYSNQPQHF,TGTGCCATCAGTGAGTCGTATAGCAATCAGCCCCAGCATTTT
TRBV7-3,TRBD1,TRBJ2-7,-,CASSLMGQGASEQYF,TGTGCCAGCAGCTTAATGGGACAGGGGGCCAGTGAGCAGTACTTC
TRBV6-5,TRBD1,TRBJ2-7,-,CASSWGTGREQYF,TGTGCCAGCAGTTGGGGGACAGGGCGCGAGCAGTACTTC
TRBV3-1/TRBV3-2,-,TRBJ2-5,few,CASSQDPTSGTQYF,TGTGCCAGCAGCCAAGATCCCACTAGTGGGACCCAGTACTTC
TRBV6-2/TRBV6-3,-,TRBJ1-2,-,CASSYSTVSASPYGYTF,TGTGCCAGCAGTTACTCGACCGTGAGCGCATCTCCCTATGGCTACACCTTC
TRBV18,-,TRBJ1-4,-,CASSPGPGVTNEKLFF,TGTGCCAGCTCACCGGGGCCGGGGGTGACTAATGAAAAACTGTTTTTT
TRBV2,TRBD1,TRBJ1-2,-,CASSPDRVSGYTF,TGTGCCAGCAGTCCGGACAGGGTGAGCGGCTACACCTTC
TRBV5-1,TRBD1,TRBJ2-3,-,CASSLQGATDTQYF,TGCGCCAGCAGCTTACAGGGGGCAACAGATACGCAGTATTTT